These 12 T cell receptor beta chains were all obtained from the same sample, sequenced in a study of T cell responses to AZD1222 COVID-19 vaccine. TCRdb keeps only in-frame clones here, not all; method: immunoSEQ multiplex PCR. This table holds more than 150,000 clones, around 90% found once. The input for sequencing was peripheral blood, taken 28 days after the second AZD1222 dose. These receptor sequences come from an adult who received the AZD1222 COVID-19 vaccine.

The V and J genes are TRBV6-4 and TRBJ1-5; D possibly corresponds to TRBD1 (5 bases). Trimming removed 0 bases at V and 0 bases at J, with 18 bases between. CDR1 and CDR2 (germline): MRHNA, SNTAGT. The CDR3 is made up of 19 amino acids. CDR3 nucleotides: TGTGCCAGCAGTGACTCATTCAAAGGGGAGCTTGATAGCAATCAGCCCCAGCATTTT. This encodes CASSDSFKGELDSNQPQHF.

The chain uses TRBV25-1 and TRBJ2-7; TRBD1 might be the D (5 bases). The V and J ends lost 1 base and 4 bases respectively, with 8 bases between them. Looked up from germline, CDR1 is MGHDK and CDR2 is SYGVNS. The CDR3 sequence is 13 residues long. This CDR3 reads CASSEWQGYEQYF. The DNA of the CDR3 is TGTGCCAGCAGTGAATGGCAGGGATACGAGCAGTACTTC.

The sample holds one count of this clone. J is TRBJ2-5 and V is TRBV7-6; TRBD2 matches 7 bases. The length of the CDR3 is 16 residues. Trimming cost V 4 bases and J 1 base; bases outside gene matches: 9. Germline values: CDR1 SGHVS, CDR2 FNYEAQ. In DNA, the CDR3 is TGTGCCAGCAGCTCGAAGCCGCGGGGGATCCAAGAGACCCAGTACTTC. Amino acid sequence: CASSSKPRGIQETQYF.

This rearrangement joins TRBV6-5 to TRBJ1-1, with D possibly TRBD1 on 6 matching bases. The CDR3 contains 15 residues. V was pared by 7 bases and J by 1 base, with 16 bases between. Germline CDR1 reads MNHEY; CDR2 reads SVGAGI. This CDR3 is CASMSGGTPNTEAFF. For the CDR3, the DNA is TGTGCCAGCATGAGTGGTGGGACACCGAACACTGAAGCTTTCTTT.

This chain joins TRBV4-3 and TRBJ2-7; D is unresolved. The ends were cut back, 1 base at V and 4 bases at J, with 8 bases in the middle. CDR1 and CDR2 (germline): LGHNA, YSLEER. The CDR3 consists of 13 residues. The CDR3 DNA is TGCGCCAGCAGCCAAGGAGGCCTTTACGAGCAGTACTTC. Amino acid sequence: CASSQGGLYEQYF.

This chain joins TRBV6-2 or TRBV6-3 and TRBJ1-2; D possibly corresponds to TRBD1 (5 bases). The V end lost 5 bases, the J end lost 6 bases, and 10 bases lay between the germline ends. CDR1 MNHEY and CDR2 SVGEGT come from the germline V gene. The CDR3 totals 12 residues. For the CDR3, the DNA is TGTGCCAGCAGTCGGACAACAGATGGCTACACCTTC. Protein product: CASSRTTDGYTF.

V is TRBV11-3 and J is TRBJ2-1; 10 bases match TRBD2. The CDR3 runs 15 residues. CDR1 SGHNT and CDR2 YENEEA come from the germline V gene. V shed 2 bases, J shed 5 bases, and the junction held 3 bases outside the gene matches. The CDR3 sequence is CASSLIAGGHNEQFF. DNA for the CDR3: TGTGCCAGCAGCTTAATAGCGGGAGGACACAATGAGCAGTTCTTC. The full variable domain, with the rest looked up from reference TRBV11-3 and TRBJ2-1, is EAGVVQSPRYKIIEKKQPVAFWCNPISGHNTLYWYLQNLGQGPELLIRYENEEAVDDSQLPKDRFSAERLKGVDSTLKIQPAELGDSAVYLCASSLIAGGHNEQFFGPGTRLTVL.

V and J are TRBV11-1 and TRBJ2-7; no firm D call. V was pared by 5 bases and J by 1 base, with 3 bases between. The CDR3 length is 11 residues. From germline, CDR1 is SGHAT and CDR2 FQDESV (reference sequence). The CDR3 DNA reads TGTGCCAGCAGCATATCCTACGAGCAGTACTTC. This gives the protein CASSISYEQYF.

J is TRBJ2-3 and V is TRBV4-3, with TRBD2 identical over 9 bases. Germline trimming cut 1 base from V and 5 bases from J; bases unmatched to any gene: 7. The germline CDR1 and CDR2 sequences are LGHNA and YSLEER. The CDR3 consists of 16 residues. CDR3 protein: CASSQGLRGGEDTQYF. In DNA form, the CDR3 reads TGCGCCAGCAGCCAAGGTTTGCGGGGGGGCGAAGATACGCAGTATTTT.

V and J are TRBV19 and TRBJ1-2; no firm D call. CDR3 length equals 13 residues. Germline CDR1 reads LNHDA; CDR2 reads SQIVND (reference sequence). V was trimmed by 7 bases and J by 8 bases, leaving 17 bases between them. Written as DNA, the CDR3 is TGTGCCAGTACCCCCGGGAACGGATTCGGCTACACCTTC. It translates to CASTPGNGFGYTF. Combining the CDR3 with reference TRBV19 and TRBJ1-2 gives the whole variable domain DGGITQSPKYLFRKEGQNVTLSCEQNLNHDAMYWYRQDPGQGLRLIYYSQIVNDFQKGDIAEGYSVSREKKESFPLTVTSAQKNPTAFYLCASTPGNGFGYTFGSGTRLTVV.

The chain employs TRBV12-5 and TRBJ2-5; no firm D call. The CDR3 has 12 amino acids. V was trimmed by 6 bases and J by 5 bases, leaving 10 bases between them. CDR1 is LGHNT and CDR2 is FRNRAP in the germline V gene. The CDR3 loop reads CASGITSETQYF. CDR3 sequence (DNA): TGTGCTAGTGGCATCACCAGTGAGACCCAGTACTTC.

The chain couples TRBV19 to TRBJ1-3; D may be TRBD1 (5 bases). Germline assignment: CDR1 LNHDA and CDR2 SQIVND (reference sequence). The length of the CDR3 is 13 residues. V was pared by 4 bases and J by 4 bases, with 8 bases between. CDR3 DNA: TGTGCCAGTAGTACAGGGCCCGGAAACACCATATATTTT. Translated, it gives CASSTGPGNTIYF.